These 19 T cell receptor beta chains were all obtained from the same sample, sequenced in a study of blood T cell repertoires in COVID-19. The assay was immunoSEQ multiplex PCR, and TCRdb's table has in-frame clones only and misses some. The sample has around 200,000 clones; about 86% are singletons. Sequencing was carried out using PBMCs or T cells enriched from blood (not recorded which). The receptors were sampled from a woman aged 25 to 39 who had been exposed to COVID-19.

V usage is TRBV2 and J usage is TRBJ1-1; 9 bases are shared with TRBD1. The J segment lost 1 base and the V segment lost 7 bases, leaving 4 bases of the junction unmatched. The CDR3 has 14 amino acids. Germline loops: CDR1 SNHLY, CDR2 FYNNEI. In DNA, the CDR3 is TGTGCCAGCAACTCGGACAGGGGGAACACTGAAGCTTTCTTT. Its translation is CASNSDRGNTEAFF.

The chain uses TRBV2 and TRBJ2-3, with a tentative D call TRBD1 (5 bases). The CDR3 is 13 residues long. V was cut by 10 bases and J by 2 bases, with 13 bases left in between. Germline V lookup: CDR1 SNHLY, CDR2 FYNNEI. CDR3 sequence: CATETEVTDTQYF. CDR3 bases: TGTGCCACCGAGACAGAAGTCACAGATACGCAGTATTTT.

This chain joins TRBV4-1 and TRBJ2-7, with D perhaps matching TRBD2 (6 bases). Trimming cost V 1 base and J 2 bases, with 12 bases left between them. CDR1 and CDR2 from the germline V gene are MGHRA and YSYEKL. This CDR3 has 15 amino acids. In DNA, the CDR3 is TGCGCCAGCAGCCAAGCGGACCGGGGGACCTACGAGCAGTACTTC. Translation gives CASSQADRGTYEQYF.

V gene TRBV28 combines with J gene TRBJ1-1, with a weak D call TRBD1 (5 bases). CDR3 length: 14 residues. The V gene's germline CDR1 is MDHEN and CDR2 SYDVKM. Trimming took off 5 bases at V and 5 bases at J, with 15 bases between the two ends. DNA of the CDR3: TGTGCCAGCAGTGGCCACGGGGGAAGGACTGAAGCTTTCTTT. Amino acid sequence: CASSGHGGRTEAFF.

The chain is built from TRBV10-2 and TRBJ2-7, with unresolved D. The CDR3 consists of 12 residues. CDR1 is WSHSY, CDR2 SAAADI, per germline. With 4 bases removed from V and 0 bases from J, the gap between germline ends came to 4 bases. Written as DNA, the CDR3 is TGCGCCAGCAGTGGACACTCCTACGAGCAGTACTTC. Translated: CASSGHSYEQYF.

The chain links TRBV27 to TRBJ1-4; weak D call: TRBD1 (5 bases). This CDR3 is 14 amino acids long. Trimming pared 4 bases from V and 6 bases from J, leaving 12 bases between. The germline V gene has CDR1 MNHEY and CDR2 SMNVEV (reference sequence). The CDR3 coding sequence is TGTGCCAGCAGTTCGTACAGGCTTGATGAAAAACTGTTTTTT. It is translated as CASSSYRLDEKLFF.

V usage is TRBV6-2 or TRBV6-3 and J usage is TRBJ1-1, with 8 bases that match TRBD1. V was clipped by 5 bases and J by 4 bases; unmatched bases: 6. CDR3 length: 14 amino acids. Germline CDR1 is MNHEY and CDR2 is SVGEGT. CDR3 protein: CASSPNRGATEAFF. The CDR3 coding sequence is TGTGCCAGCAGTCCCAACAGGGGGGCCACTGAAGCTTTCTTT.

This clone has only one observation. This chain links TRBV2 with TRBJ1-2; D is ambiguous. Germline CDR1 reads SNHLY; CDR2 reads FYNNEI. V was trimmed by 3 bases and J by 3 bases, leaving 5 bases between them. CDR3 size: 12 residues. The CDR3 DNA reads as TGTGCCAGCAGTGACACAGACTATGGCTACACCTTC. Translated, it gives CASSDTDYGYTF.

V usage is TRBV4-2 and J usage is TRBJ2-1; TRBD2 aligns across 8 bases. The CDR3 extends over 17 amino acids. V was pared by 1 base and J by 7 bases, with 12 bases of the junction left unmatched. In germline, CDR1 is LGHNA, CDR2 YNFKEQ. CDR3 sequence reads: CASSQAHSGAGENEQFF. CDR3 coding DNA: TGTGCCAGCAGCCAAGCCCATAGCGGGGCGGGGGAGAATGAGCAGTTCTTC.

For the CDR3, the DNA is TGCGCCAGCTTTAGTAATCCCTTTTGGGGCTACACCTTC. It is translated as CASFSNPFWGYTF. The J gene is TRBJ1-2, the V gene TRBV5-1; no firm D call. Trimming left V 7 bases short and J 8 bases short, with 18 bases between. The V gene's germline CDR1 is SGHRS and CDR2 YFSETQ. The CDR3 contains 13 residues. Drawing the rest from reference TRBV5-1 and TRBJ1-2, the complete variable domain is KAGVTQTPRYLIKTRGQQVTLSCSPISGHRSVSWYQQTPGQGLQFLFEYFSETQRNKGNFPGRFSGRQFSNSRSEMNVSTLELGDSALYLCASFSNPFWGYTFGSGTRLTVV.

CDR3 in amino acids: CASSPPVGSGEETQYF. CDR3 nucleotide sequence: TGTGCCAGCAGCCCCCCGGTGGGTAGCGGGGAGGAGACCCAGTACTTC. This sequence joins TRBV11-2 and TRBJ2-5; 8 bases are shared with TRBD2. This CDR3 comprises 16 residues. V shed 5 bases, J shed 5 bases, and the junction held 13 bases outside the gene matches. CDR1 is SGHAT, CDR2 FQNNGV, per germline.

This chain connects TRBV11-3 to TRBJ2-7; maybe TRBD2 (6 bases). Germline CDR1 is SGHNT and CDR2 is YENEEA. The CDR3 has 14 residues. V was trimmed by 7 bases and J by 3 bases, leaving 16 bases between them. This chain's CDR3 is CASTSGSQLYEQYF. In nucleotides, the CDR3 is TGTGCCAGCACCTCCGGGAGCCAACTCTACGAGCAGTACTTC.

The chain couples TRBV9 to TRBJ1-6; TRBD1 matches 12 bases. The CDR3 runs 16 residues. Germline V gives CDR1 SGDLS, CDR2 YYNGEE. V lost 0 bases and J lost 14; bases outside the gene matches: 9. The CDR3, as DNA: TGTGCCAGCAGCGTAGGAGAGGGGACAGGGGGCTTTACCCTCCACTTT. Amino acid sequence: CASSVGEGTGGFTLHF.

The rearrangement joins TRBV19 to TRBJ1-5; a possible D gene is TRBD1 (6 bases). The CDR3 covers 16 residues. Germline CDR1 LNHDA, CDR2 SQIVND (reference sequence). V was pared by 3 bases and J by 2 bases, with 14 bases between. DNA for the CDR3: TGTGCCAGTAGTATTGGGGGGGCGCGTGGCAATCAGCCCCAGCATTTT. It specifies CASSIGGARGNQPQHF.

The V call is TRBV10-3, the J call TRBJ2-2; 9 nucleotides agree with TRBD1. This CDR3 is 14 amino acids long. Germline lookup yields CDR1 ENHRY and CDR2 SYGVKD. Trimming removed 6 bases from V and 4 bases from J; junction bases left unmatched: 3. The CDR3 DNA sequence: TGTGCCATCAGGGGGACAGGGTCCACCGGGGAGCTGTTTTTT. This codes for CAIRGTGSTGELFF.

V is TRBV5-4 and J is TRBJ2-7; D may be TRBD1 (6 bases). With 2 bases removed from V and 1 base from J, the gap between germline ends came to 19 bases. CDR1 is SGHNT, CDR2 YYREEE, per germline (reference sequence). The CDR3 consists of 17 residues. The CDR3 coding sequence is TGTGCCAGCAGCTTCCAGGACGTAACAGGGATTTCCTACGAGCAGTACTTC. Translated: CASSFQDVTGISYEQYF.

The V gene is TRBV6-5, the J gene TRBJ2-7; 9 bases are a match to TRBD1. From germline, CDR1 is MNHEY and CDR2 SVGAGI. The V gene end was trimmed by 2 bases and the J gene end by 3 bases; junction bases not matched to a gene: 8. The length of the CDR3 is 16 residues. The CDR3 coding sequence is TGTGCCAGCAGTTACGGGCCACAGGGGGCCAACTACGAGCAGTACTTC. Translated, it gives CASSYGPQGANYEQYF.

There are a few counts of this clone. The J gene is TRBJ1-1, the V gene TRBV30; D not certain. From germline, CDR1 is GTSNPN and CDR2 SVGIG (reference sequence). This CDR3 comprises 12 residues. V dropped 0 bases and J dropped 5 bases, with 7 bases sitting between them. CDR3 loop: CAWSVRETEAFF. The CDR3, as DNA: TGTGCCTGGAGTGTACGGGAGACTGAAGCTTTCTTT.

J is TRBJ1-6 and V is TRBV5-6; unclear D gene. This CDR3 contains 16 residues. With 4 bases removed from V and 3 bases from J, the gap between germline ends came to 14 bases. Germline V gene sequence: CDR1 SGHDT, CDR2 YYEEEE. The CDR3 is CASSIFDGLYNSPLHF. The DNA for the CDR3 is TGTGCCAGCAGCATTTTCGACGGACTCTATAATTCACCCCTCCACTTT.